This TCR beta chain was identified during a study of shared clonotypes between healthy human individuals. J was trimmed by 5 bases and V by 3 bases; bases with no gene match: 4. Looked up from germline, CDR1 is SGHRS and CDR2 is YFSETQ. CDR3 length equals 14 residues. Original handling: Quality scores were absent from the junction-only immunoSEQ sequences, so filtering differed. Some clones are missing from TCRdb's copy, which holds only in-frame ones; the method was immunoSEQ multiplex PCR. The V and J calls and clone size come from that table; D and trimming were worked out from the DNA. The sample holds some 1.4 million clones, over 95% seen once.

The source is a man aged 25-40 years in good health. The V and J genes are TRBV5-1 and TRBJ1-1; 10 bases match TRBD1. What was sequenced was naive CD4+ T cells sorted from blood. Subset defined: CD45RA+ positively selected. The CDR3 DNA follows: TGCGCCAGCAGCTCGACAGGGGGCTGGACTGAAGCTTTCTTT. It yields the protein CASSSTGGWTEAFF.